Presented here are 15 T cell receptor beta chains from one specimen sequenced in a study of T cells in Graves' hyperthyroidism and ophthalmopathy. RNA transcripts provided the source from which TCR beta CDR3 regions were amplified. A first-round RT-PCR of the TCR CDR3 used the HTBI primer set. Each CDR3 protein is one row after TCRdb ran MiXCR on the multiplex PCR reads. The sample gives roughly 700,000 distinct CDR3 sequences, 17% of which show up once; 15% to 17% is in the top ten. The sample comprised blood. The receptors originated from a man aged 50 to 59 with Graves' hyperthyroidism.

This clonotype has more than one count but fewer than ten. The V and J genes are TRBV7-8 and TRBJ1-5; D unclear. CDR3 size: 14 residues. Trimming removed 1 base from V and 0 bases from J, with 4 bases in between. Germline CDR1 and CDR2: SGHVS and FQNEAQ. This CDR3 is CASSLGISNQPQHF. The CDR3 nucleotides are TGTGCCAGCAGCTTAGGGATTAGCAATCAGCCCCAGCATTTT.

This clonotype was picked up many times. The chain recombines TRBV28 with TRBJ2-1; 8 bases align to TRBD2. J was trimmed by 8 bases and V by 4 bases; bases with no gene match: 4. Per germline, CDR1 MDHEN and CDR2 SYDVKM. This CDR3 spans 13 amino acids. CDR3 in amino acids: CASSSREGDEQFF. In nucleotides, the CDR3 is TGTGCCAGCAGTTCCCGGGAGGGCGATGAGCAGTTCTTC.

This clonotype was observed at least ten times. The chain has TRBV12-3 or TRBV12-4 and TRBJ2-3; 7 bases are a match to TRBD2. The trim removed 6 bases at V and 2 bases at J, leaving 5 bases unmatched. The CDR3 is made up of 14 amino acids. The CDR3 loop is CASRSAGSTDTQYF. The CDR3 bases are TGTGCCAGCAGATCAGCGGGGTCCACAGATACGCAGTATTTT.

This clonotype was recorded a few times. This chain connects TRBV6-1 to TRBJ1-3; D possibly corresponds to TRBD1 (6 bases). Germline V gene sequence: CDR1 MNHNS, CDR2 SASEGT. The CDR3 covers 17 residues. V was trimmed by 10 bases and J by 3 bases, leaving 25 bases between them. The CDR3 loop reads CATERGQAEDFGNTIYF. In nucleotides, the CDR3 is TGTGCCACCGAACGGGGGCAGGCGGAAGATTTTGGAAACACCATATATTTT.

This clonotype was seen at least ten times. This chain uses TRBV6-2 or TRBV6-3 with TRBJ2-5; 9 positions agree with TRBD2. The CDR3 contains 16 residues. V shed 2 bases, J shed 5 bases, and the junction held 9 bases outside the gene matches. Germline loops: CDR1 MNHEY, CDR2 SVGEGT. The CDR3 protein is CASSYGVAGDRETQYF. CDR3 nucleotide sequence: TGTGCCAGCAGTTACGGTGTAGCGGGAGACCGCGAGACCCAGTACTTC.

This clonotype appeared a few times. This sequence joins TRBV2 and TRBJ2-4; the D gene is possibly TRBD2 (7 bases). Germline values: CDR1 SNHLY, CDR2 FYNNEI. The V end was cut by 6 bases, the J end by 0 bases, with 18 bases between. The CDR3 has 17 amino acids. CDR3 DNA: TGTGCCAGCAGGGGGGGGGGGGCGGCTACAGCCAAAAACATTCAGTACTTC. This codes for CASRGGGAATAKNIQYF.

This chain uses TRBV5-1 with TRBJ2-7, with 9 positions matching TRBD2. There are 15 residues in the CDR3. The V and J ends lost 4 bases and 6 bases, in that order; junction bases with no gene match: 11. The germline gives CDR1 SGHRS, CDR2 YFSETQ. CDR3 amino acids: CASSQAGGLGAEQYF. DNA for the CDR3: TGCGCCAGCAGCCAGGCGGGGGGGTTAGGTGCCGAGCAGTACTTC. Complete variable domain (other parts from reference TRBV5-1 and TRBJ2-7): KAGVTQTPRYLIKTRGQQVTLSCSPISGHRSVSWYQQTPGQGLQFLFEYFSETQRNKGNFPGRFSGRQFSNSRSEMNVSTLELGDSALYLCASSQAGGLGAEQYFGPGTRLTVT.

This clonotype was found many times. This chain uses TRBV27 with TRBJ2-7; 14 bases fit TRBD2. V was clipped by 6 bases and J by 2 bases; unmatched bases: 9. This CDR3 contains 17 residues. CDR1 is MNHEY, CDR2 SMNVEV, per germline (reference sequence). The CDR3 region has the DNA TGTGCCAGCAGCCCTACCGGACTAGCGGGAGGCGCCTACGAGCAGTACTTC. Translated, it gives CASSPTGLAGGAYEQYF.

This clonotype was seen many times. The chain carries TRBV12-3 or TRBV12-4 and TRBJ1-1, with D possibly TRBD1 on 6 matching bases. The CDR3 spans 13 residues. Trimming left V 6 bases short and J 4 bases short, with 12 bases between. This CDR3 reads CASSPGHFTEAFF. CDR3 in DNA: TGTGCCAGCAGCCCGGGACATTTCACTGAAGCTTTCTTT.

The chain links TRBV20-1 to TRBJ1-2, with 9 nucleotides matching TRBD1. Per the germline V gene, CDR1 is DFQATT and CDR2 is SNEGSKA (reference sequence). V lost 5 bases to trimming and J lost 3 bases; unmatched junction nucleotides: 13. The CDR3 runs to 16 residues. This chain's CDR3 is CSAFRQGGFFDYGYTF. CDR3 sequence (DNA): TGCAGTGCTTTCCGACAGGGGGGGTTCTTCGACTATGGCTACACCTTC.

The sample holds a few counts of this clonotype. The chain's CDR3 is CASSLTGASNYGYTF. CDR3 sequence (DNA): TGCGCCAGCAGCTTGACAGGGGCGAGTAACTATGGCTACACCTTC. The chain couples TRBV5-1 to TRBJ1-2; 7 bases are shared with TRBD1. Trimming removed 1 base from V and 1 base from J; junction bases left unmatched: 4. CDR3 length: 15 residues. Germline CDR1 and CDR2: SGHRS and YFSETQ.

This rearrangement joins TRBV5-1 to TRBJ2-1; 8 nucleotides align to TRBD2. The V segment lost 4 bases and the J segment 1 base; nucleotides outside the gene matches: 10. This CDR3 comprises 17 residues. Germline V gene lookup returns CDR1 SGHRS and CDR2 YFSETQ. Written as DNA, the CDR3 is TGCGCCAGCAGCCCGCCGGGGAGCGGGAGTTCCTACAATGAGCAGTTCTTC. This codes for CASSPPGSGSSYNEQFF.

This clonotype was seen many times. This sequence joins TRBV7-2 and TRBJ2-2, with D possibly being TRBD2 (5 bases). Between the trimmed V and J ends, which lost 3 bases and 1 base, there was a span of 12 bases. This CDR3 is 16 amino acids long. The germline V gene has CDR1 SGHTA and CDR2 FQGNSA. The CDR3 spells CASSFSASRNTGELFF. In DNA, the CDR3 is TGTGCCAGCAGCTTCTCGGCTAGCAGGAACACCGGGGAGCTGTTTTTT.

On this clonotype: An end of the junction does not agree with germline; a read error may underlie this. In DNA, the CDR3 is TGTGCCAGCTCCGTGGTGCGGGGGCTTAATTTACCCCTCCACTTT. It encodes CASSVVRGLNLPLHF. V gene TRBV28 combines with J gene TRBJ1-6; weak D call: TRBD1 (6 bases). CDR1 is MDHEN, CDR2 SYDVKM, per germline. This CDR3 comprises 15 residues.

In this sample, this clonotype turned up many times. This sequence joins TRBV2 and TRBJ2-3; 14 bases match TRBD2. V shed 9 bases and J 4 bases; nucleotides not matched to a gene: 6. From germline, CDR1 is SNHLY and CDR2 FYNNEI. The CDR3 has 15 amino acids. The CDR3 nucleotides are TGTGCCAGTTTTCCGGGACTAGCGGGAGCAGATACGCAGTATTTT. It encodes CASFPGLAGADTQYF.